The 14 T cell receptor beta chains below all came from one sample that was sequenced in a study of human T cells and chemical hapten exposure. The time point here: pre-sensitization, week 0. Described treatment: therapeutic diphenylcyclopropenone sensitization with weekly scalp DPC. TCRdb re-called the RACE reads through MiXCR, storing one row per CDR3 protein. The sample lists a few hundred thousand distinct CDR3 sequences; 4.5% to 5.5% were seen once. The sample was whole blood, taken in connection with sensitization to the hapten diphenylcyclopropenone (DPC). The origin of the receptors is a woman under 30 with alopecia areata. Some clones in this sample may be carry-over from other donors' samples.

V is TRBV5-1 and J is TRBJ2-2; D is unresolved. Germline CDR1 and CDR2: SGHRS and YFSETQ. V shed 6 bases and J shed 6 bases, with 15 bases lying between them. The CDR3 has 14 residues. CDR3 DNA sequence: TGCGCCAGCACCATTATGAGATTCCCCGGGGAGCTGTTTTTT. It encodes CASTIMRFPGELFF.

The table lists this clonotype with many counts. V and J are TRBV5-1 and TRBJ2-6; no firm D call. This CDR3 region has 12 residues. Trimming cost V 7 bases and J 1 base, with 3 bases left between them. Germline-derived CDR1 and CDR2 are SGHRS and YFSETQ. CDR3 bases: TGCGCCAGCCTTTCTGGGGCCAACGTCCTGACTTTC. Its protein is CASLSGANVLTF.

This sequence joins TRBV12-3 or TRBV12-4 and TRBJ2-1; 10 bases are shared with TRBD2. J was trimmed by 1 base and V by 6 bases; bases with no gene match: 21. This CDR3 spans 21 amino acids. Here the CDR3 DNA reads TGTGCCAGCAGCCCGAAGCGGGGGGGCATCCCACTAGCAGGTTCCTACAATGAGCAGTTCTTC. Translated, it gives CASSPKRGGIPLAGSYNEQFF.

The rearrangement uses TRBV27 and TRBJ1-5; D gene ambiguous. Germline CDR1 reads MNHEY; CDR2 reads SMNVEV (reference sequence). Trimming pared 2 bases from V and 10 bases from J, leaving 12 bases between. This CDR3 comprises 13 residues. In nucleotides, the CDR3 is TGTGCCAGCAGTTTAACCGGGGAGTTCCCCCAGCATTTT. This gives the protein CASSLTGEFPQHF.

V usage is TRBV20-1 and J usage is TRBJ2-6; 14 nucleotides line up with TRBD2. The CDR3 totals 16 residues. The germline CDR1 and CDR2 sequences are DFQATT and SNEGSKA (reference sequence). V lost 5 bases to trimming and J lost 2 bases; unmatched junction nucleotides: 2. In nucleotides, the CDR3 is TGCAGTGCTCGGACTAGCGGGGGGACTGGGGCCAACGTCCTGACTTTC. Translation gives CSARTSGGTGANVLTF.

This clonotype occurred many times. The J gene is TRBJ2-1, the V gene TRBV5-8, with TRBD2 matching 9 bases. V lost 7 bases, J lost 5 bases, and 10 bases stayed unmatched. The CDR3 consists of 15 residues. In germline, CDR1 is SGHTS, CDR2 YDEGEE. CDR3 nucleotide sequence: TGTGCCAGCCTGACTCCGCTAGCGGGGCACAATGAGCAGTTCTTC. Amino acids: CASLTPLAGHNEQFF.

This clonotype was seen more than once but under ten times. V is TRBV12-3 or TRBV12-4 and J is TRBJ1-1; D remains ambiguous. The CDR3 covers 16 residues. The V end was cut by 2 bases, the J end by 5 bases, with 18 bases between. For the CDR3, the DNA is TGTGCCAGCAGTTTATCAAGGTCCCAGGTTAGAACTGAAGCTTTCTTT. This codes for CASSLSRSQVRTEAFF.

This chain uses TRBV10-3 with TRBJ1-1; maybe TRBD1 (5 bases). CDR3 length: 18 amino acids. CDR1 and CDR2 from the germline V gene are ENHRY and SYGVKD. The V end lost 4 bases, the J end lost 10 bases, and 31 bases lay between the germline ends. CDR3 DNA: TGTGCCATCAGTGGGTCACCGGGACCTATATCGCCCCAGGGTATAGCTTTCTTT. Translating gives CAISGSPGPISPQGIAFF.

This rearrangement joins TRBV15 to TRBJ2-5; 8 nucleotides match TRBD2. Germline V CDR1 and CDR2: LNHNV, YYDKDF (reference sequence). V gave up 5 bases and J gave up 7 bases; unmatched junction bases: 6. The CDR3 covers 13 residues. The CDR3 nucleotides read TGTGCCACCAGCGGGACTAGTTCTGTGACCCAGTACTTC. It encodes CATSGTSSVTQYF.

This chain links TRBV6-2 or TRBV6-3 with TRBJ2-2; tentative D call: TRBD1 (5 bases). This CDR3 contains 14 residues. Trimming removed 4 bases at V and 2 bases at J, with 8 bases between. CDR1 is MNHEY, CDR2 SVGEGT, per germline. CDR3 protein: CASSLWTNTGELFF. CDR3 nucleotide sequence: TGTGCCAGCAGTTTGTGGACAAACACCGGGGAGCTGTTTTTT.

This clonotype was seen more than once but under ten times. The CDR3 protein is CSVERDESYEQYF. The CDR3 coding sequence is TGCAGCGTTGAGAGGGACGAGTCCTACGAGCAGTACTTC. The chain links TRBV29-1 to TRBJ2-7, with D perhaps given as TRBD1 or TRBD2 (5 bases each). This CDR3 is built from 13 residues. Germline V gives CDR1 SQVTM, CDR2 ANQGSEA. Trimming took off 3 bases at V and 1 base at J, with 10 bases between the two ends.

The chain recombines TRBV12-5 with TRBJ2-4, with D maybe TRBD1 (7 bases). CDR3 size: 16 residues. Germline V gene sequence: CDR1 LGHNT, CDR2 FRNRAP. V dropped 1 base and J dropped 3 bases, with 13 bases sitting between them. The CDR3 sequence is CASGLDPQGGKNIQYF. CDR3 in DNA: TGTGCTAGTGGTTTGGACCCCCAGGGGGGCAAAAACATTCAGTACTTC.

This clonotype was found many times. CDR3: CASSLLGQGSNQPQHF. The CDR3, as DNA: TGTGCCAGCAGTTTATTAGGCCAGGGGTCTAATCAGCCCCAGCATTTT. This chain links TRBV27 with TRBJ1-5; a possible D gene is TRBD1 (6 bases). Germline values: CDR1 MNHEY, CDR2 SMNVEV (reference sequence). V lost 1 base and J lost 4, with 14 bases in between. The CDR3 is 16 residues long.

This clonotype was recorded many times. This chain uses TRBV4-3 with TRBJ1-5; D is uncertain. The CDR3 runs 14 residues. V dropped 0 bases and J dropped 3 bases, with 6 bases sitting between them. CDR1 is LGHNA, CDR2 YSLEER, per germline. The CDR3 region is CASSQEQNNQPQHF. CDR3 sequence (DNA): TGCGCCAGCAGCCAAGAACAGAACAATCAGCCCCAGCATTTT.